The sequence of this T cell receptor beta chain was determined in a study of patients and donors after allogeneic stem cell transplantation. From the RT-PCR reads, TCRdb called clonotypes with MiXCR, one entry per CDR3 protein. The sample lists about a million distinct CDR3 sequences, roughly 17% occurring once. This TCR came from a human donor who was either an allogeneic HSCT recipient or a stem cell or donor lymphocyte infusion donor (not recorded which). It is not recorded whose cells these are; they may come from a transplant donor. The specimen was blood, either unsorted or a sorted T cell fraction (not recorded which).

The CDR3 protein is CASSQSRVFNEQYF. In DNA, the CDR3 is TGTGCCAGCAGCCAAAGCAGGGTTTTCAACGAGCAGTACTTC. The chain employs TRBV12-3 or TRBV12-4 and TRBJ2-7, with D perhaps TRBD1 (5 bases). V shed 6 bases and J shed 5 bases, with 17 bases lying between them. There are 14 residues in the CDR3.